The 3 T cell receptor beta chains given below trace back to one sample, sequenced in a study of T cell repertoires in cytomegalovirus infection. From the reads, TCRdb called clonotypes with MiXCR, one entry per CDR3 protein. The top ten hold 20% to 30% of the sample, which has 500,000 to 600,000 distinct CDR3 sequences, about 17% seen once. Sequenced: CD8+ T cells from PBMCs. Every receptor here comes from a human donor in good health (CMV status not recorded). Some clones in this sample may be carry-over from other donors' samples.

V usage is TRBV14 and J usage is TRBJ1-4, with D unresolved. In germline, CDR1 is SGHDN, CDR2 FVKESK. The CDR3 loop spans 14 amino acids. Deletions cut 4 bases from V and 2 bases from J, with 8 bases between. CDR3 bases: TGTGCCAGCAGCCCCTCGGGGACTAATGAAAAACTGTTTTTT. It is translated as CASSPSGTNEKLFF.

This clonotype was detected ten times or more. In DNA form, the CDR3 reads TGTGCCAGCAGTACCCCCGGGACAGGGGATTGGGCCTACGAGCAGTACTTC. This sequence encodes CASSTPGTGDWAYEQYF. The V and J genes are TRBV28 and TRBJ2-7; TRBD1 matches at 10 bases. Looked up from germline, CDR1 is MDHEN and CDR2 is SYDVKM. The CDR3 is 17 amino acids. The junction had 12 bases not matched to a gene; V was cut back by 5 bases and J by 2 bases.

Ten or more counts support this clonotype. This chain links TRBV19 with TRBJ2-3, with D possibly TRBD1 on 6 matching bases. Per germline, CDR1 LNHDA and CDR2 SQIVND (reference sequence). V lost 5 bases, J lost 4 bases, and 19 bases lay in between. The CDR3 has 16 amino acids. Here the CDR3 DNA reads TGTGCCAGTAGTCGCAGGGGCAGGGCGAGCCCAGATACGCAGTATTTT. It is translated as CASSRRGRASPDTQYF. Complete variable domain (other parts from reference TRBV19 and TRBJ2-3): DGGITQSPKYLFRKEGQNVTLSCEQNLNHDAMYWYRQDPGQGLRLIYYSQIVNDFQKGDIAEGYSVSREKKESFPLTVTSAQKNPTAFYLCASSRRGRASPDTQYFGPGTRLTVL.